The 11 T cell receptor beta chains below all came from one sample that was sequenced in a study of cytomegalovirus exposure and HLA in healthy donors. 60 Vbeta and 13 Jbeta primers were used in PCR. Using immunoSEQ multiplex PCR, the repertoire was profiled, and TCRdb retains in-frame clones only, with some absent. The sample table sets out tens of thousands of clones. The sample consisted of PBMCs. The source is a female donor in good health and CMV-seronegative.

This chain connects TRBV19 to TRBJ2-1; D may be TRBD2 (6 bases). This CDR3 is built from 16 residues. CDR1 is LNHDA, CDR2 SQIVND, per germline (reference sequence). The ends were cut back, 1 base at V and 9 bases at J, with 19 bases in the middle. The chain's CDR3 is CASSIVGRVLSGEQFF. Here the CDR3 DNA reads TGTGCCAGTAGTATAGTTGGCAGGGTCCTTAGCGGTGAGCAGTTCTTC.

The chain joins TRBV11-2 to TRBJ1-4, with D uncertain. There are 16 residues in the CDR3. CDR1 and CDR2 (germline): SGHAT, FQNNGV. V was trimmed by 2 bases and J by 0 bases, leaving 10 bases between them. This CDR3 is CASSLRVAATNEKLFF. The CDR3 bases are TGTGCCAGCAGCTTACGGGTAGCTGCAACTAATGAAAAACTGTTTTTT.

The V call is TRBV6-6, the J call TRBJ2-1; D possibly corresponds to TRBD1 (6 bases). CDR1 and CDR2 from the germline V gene are MNHNY and SVGAGI (reference sequence). Trimming stripped 10 bases from V and 6 bases from J, with 13 bases between. The CDR3 runs 12 residues. The CDR3: CAIAGDRNEQFF. CDR3 nucleotides: TGTGCCATCGCAGGGGATCGCAATGAGCAGTTCTTC.

The J gene is TRBJ2-5, the V gene TRBV5-1; no clear D gene. The CDR3 consists of 13 residues. Trimming stripped 1 base from V and 5 bases from J, with 9 bases between. Germline-derived CDR1 and CDR2 are SGHRS and YFSETQ. CDR3 residues: CASSLSFGETQYF. CDR3 DNA: TGCGCCAGCAGCTTGTCTTTCGGGGAGACCCAGTACTTC. Together with reference TRBV5-1 and TRBJ2-5, the CDR3 gives the full variable domain: KAGVTQTPRYLIKTRGQQVTLSCSPISGHRSVSWYQQTPGQGLQFLFEYFSETQRNKGNFPGRFSGRQFSNSRSEMNVSTLELGDSALYLCASSLSFGETQYFGPGTRLLVL.

The V and J genes are TRBV6-4 and TRBJ2-2; D unresolved. CDR3 length equals 14 residues. V was clipped by 4 bases and J by 8 bases, with 14 bases between them. The germline CDR1 and CDR2 sequences are MRHNA and SNTAGT. The CDR3: CASSADTFSGELFF. For the CDR3, the DNA is TGTGCCAGCAGTGCCGACACCTTTTCAGGGGAGCTGTTTTTT.

The chain couples TRBV18 to TRBJ2-7; 9 nucleotides match TRBD2. Per germline, CDR1 KGHSH and CDR2 LQKENI. The CDR3 runs to 14 residues. CDR3 sequence reads: CASTAGGGSYEQYF. The CDR3 DNA reads TGTGCATCGACAGCGGGGGGAGGCTCTTACGAGCAGTACTTC. The entire variable domain, with the rest obtained from reference TRBV18 and TRBJ2-7, is as follows: NAGVMQNPRHLVRRRGQEARLRCSPMKGHSHVYWYRQLPEEGLKFMVYLQKENIIDESGMPKERFSAEFPKEGPSILRIQQVVRGDSAAYFCASTAGGGSYEQYFGPGTRLTVT.

V usage is TRBV15 and J usage is TRBJ2-7, with a possible D match to TRBD2 (7 bases). This CDR3 comprises 16 residues. Between the trimmed V and J ends, which lost 0 bases and 0 bases, there was a span of 12 bases. Per germline, CDR1 LNHNV and CDR2 YYDKDF (reference sequence). The CDR3 region is CATSREGGAGSYEQYF. DNA for the CDR3: TGTGCCACCAGCAGAGAGGGGGGGGCCGGCTCCTACGAGCAGTACTTC.

The chain combines TRBV18 with TRBJ1-4; D gene uncertain. V was clipped by 5 bases and J by 7 bases, with 11 bases between them. CDR3 length: 13 amino acids. Germline V gene sequence: CDR1 KGHSH, CDR2 LQKENI. The CDR3 protein is CASSSPPGEKLFF. The CDR3 nucleotides read TGTGCCAGCTCATCGCCTCCGGGTGAAAAACTGTTTTTT.

The chain recombines TRBV25-1 with TRBJ1-1; a possible D gene is TRBD1 (5 bases). Germline CDR1 and CDR2: MGHDK and SYGVNS. CDR3 length: 12 residues. V lost 6 bases and J lost 6, with 11 bases in between. CDR3 nucleotides: TGTGCCAGCAGGGGGGACTTAGCTGAAGCTTTCTTT. Protein product: CASRGDLAEAFF.

The chain couples TRBV2 to TRBJ2-7; a weak D match, TRBD1 (5 bases). The CDR3 sequence is 15 residues long. Germline V gives CDR1 SNHLY, CDR2 FYNNEI. V lost 10 bases to trimming and J lost 0 bases, with 19 bases between them. CDR3 sequence reads: CATTGDQGPSYEQYF. CDR3 in DNA: TGTGCCACCACTGGGGATCAGGGTCCCTCCTACGAGCAGTACTTC.

This chain joins TRBV6-5 and TRBJ2-7, with a weak D call TRBD2 (5 bases). The germline V and J ends were trimmed by 2 bases and 4 bases, with 9 bases remaining between them. The length of the CDR3 is 13 residues. Germline V gene lookup returns CDR1 MNHEY and CDR2 SVGAGI. CDR3 loop: CASSYGSLYEQYF. For the CDR3, the DNA is TGTGCCAGCAGTTACGGGAGTTTATACGAGCAGTACTTC.